The entry below describes one TCR beta chain. Antigen unknown. The sample comes from a study of T cell responses to AZD1222 COVID-19 vaccine. About the study: Second-dose recipients at about 4 or about 12 weeks were treated as one pooled group. Study observations and caveats: Spike was spanned by vaccine-associated CD4 TCRs, which were dominant at 160-218 and 743-854. Only a handful of AZD1222 recipients were seropositive at baseline. Clonal diversity was possibly underestimated, and white British individuals and females predominated among donors.

Trimming shortened V by 3 bases and J by 7 bases, and 18 bases separated the two germline ends. Germline assignment: CDR1 WNHNN and CDR2 SYGVQD (reference sequence). The CDR3 length is 16 residues. Libraries were prepared by immunoSEQ multiplex PCR; TCRdb keeps only in-frame clonotypes and omits some of them. The data show about 170,000 clones, roughly nine tenths seen once. Sequencing was performed on peripheral blood, taken on day 0 of AZD1222 vaccination. This TCR derives from an adult in good health. This chain links TRBV10-1 with TRBJ1-4, with D possibly matching TRBD1 (5 bases). This CDR3 reads CASSEQGIGVSEKLFF. CDR3 coding DNA: TGCGCCAGCAGTGAACAAGGGATAGGGGTTAGTGAAAAACTGTTTTTT.